This entry features one T cell receptor beta chain sequence. Per germline, CDR1 SGHDT and CDR2 YYEEEE. V was clipped by 2 bases and J by 7 bases; unmatched bases: 12. The CDR3 totals 15 residues. The sample belongs to a study of cytomegalovirus exposure and HLA in healthy donors. The table came from immunoSEQ multiplex PCR; TCRdb's copy has only in-frame clones and leaves some out. There are some 77,000 clones in the sample; about 94% occur only once, and 1.4% lies in the top ten. The specimen was PBMCs. The TCR sequence derives from a man younger than 30 in good health and CMV-seropositive. The rearrangement uses TRBV5-6 and TRBJ2-7, with 7 bases identical to TRBD1. Here the CDR3 DNA reads TGTGCCAGCAGCTTAGGCACCACAGGGGTCGGAGAGCAGTACTTC. Translation: CASSLGTTGVGEQYF.